Following are 23 T cell receptor beta chains from one sample sequenced in a study of shared clonotypes between healthy human individuals. TCRdb's copy holds only in-frame clones and misses some; the assay was immunoSEQ multiplex PCR. The sample includes 900,000 to 1,200,000 clones, approximately 80% of them seen just once. Sequencing used memory CD4+ T cells from PBMCs. The subset: CD45RA-negative fraction. The receptors originated from a man aged 18 to 30 in good health. Some clones in this sample may be carry-over from other donors' samples.

V and J are TRBV28 and TRBJ2-2; TRBD1 aligns across 7 bases. The CDR3 runs 15 residues. Germline V lookup: CDR1 MDHEN, CDR2 SYDVKM. Losses at the gene ends were 5 bases for V and 4 bases for J; bases not matched to a gene: 7. The CDR3 loop reads CASSPDRVITGELFF. The CDR3 coding sequence is TGTGCCAGCAGTCCAGACAGGGTGATCACCGGGGAGCTGTTTTTT.

This chain uses TRBV6-6 with TRBJ1-5, with 12 bases that match TRBD1. Germline CDR1 is MNHNY and CDR2 is SVGAGI (reference sequence). This CDR3 is 13 amino acids long. V dropped 8 bases and J dropped 6; count of bases not matched to a gene: 2. This CDR3 reads CASGDRGPQPQHF. The CDR3 DNA follows: TGTGCCAGCGGGGACAGGGGGCCTCAGCCCCAGCATTTT.

As for this clone: Other DNA sequences in the sample encode the same CDR3. The chain employs TRBV28 and TRBJ1-5; 8 nucleotides match TRBD1. Looked up from germline, CDR1 is MDHEN and CDR2 is SYDVKM. The CDR3 is 13 residues long. The V and J ends lost 5 bases and 6 bases, in that order; junction bases with no gene match: 3. CDR3 DNA sequence: TGTGCCAGCAGTCGGGACAGGAGTCAGCCCCAGCATTTT. Protein: CASSRDRSQPQHF.

This clone was observed once. The gene calls are TRBV28 and TRBJ2-1; D possibly corresponds to TRBD1 (6 bases). The V gene's germline CDR1 is MDHEN and CDR2 SYDVKM. The CDR3 loop spans 17 amino acids. V lost 4 bases and J 7 bases, leaving 23 bases between the germline ends. The CDR3 spells CASSWGDPPGDNNEQFF. In DNA, the CDR3 is TGTGCCAGCAGTTGGGGTGATCCCCCAGGGGATAATAATGAGCAGTTCTTC.

This clone was detected only once. The V and J genes are TRBV2 and TRBJ2-5; D unresolved. Germline V gene sequence: CDR1 SNHLY, CDR2 FYNNEI. The CDR3 is made up of 11 amino acids. The germline V and J ends were trimmed by 2 bases and 7 bases, with 5 bases remaining between them. The CDR3 DNA reads as TGTGCCAGCAGTGAATTAGTGACCCAGTACTTC. It codes for CASSELVTQYF.

The V gene is TRBV7-2, the J gene TRBJ1-1; D ambiguous. V dropped 5 bases and J dropped 4 bases, with 11 bases sitting between them. Germline V gene data show CDR1 as SGHTA and CDR2 as FQGNSA. This CDR3 comprises 13 residues. The CDR3: CASSTPVGTEAFF. In DNA, the CDR3 is TGTGCCAGCAGCACCCCCGTGGGCACTGAAGCTTTCTTT.

The V gene is TRBV7-9, the J gene TRBJ2-1; no firm D call. The CDR3 runs to 12 residues. The V end was cut by 1 base, the J end by 9 bases, with 7 bases between. In germline, CDR1 is SEHNR, CDR2 FQNEAQ (reference sequence). The CDR3 here is CASSLVSGEQFF. DNA of the CDR3: TGTGCCAGCAGCTTAGTTTCGGGTGAGCAGTTCTTC.

J is TRBJ2-1 and V is TRBV4-2; 9 bases agree with TRBD2. Germline values: CDR1 LGHNA, CDR2 YNFKEQ. J gave up 7 bases and V 0 bases, and 7 bases lay outside the gene matches. The CDR3 contains 16 residues. DNA of the CDR3: TGTGCCAGCAGCCAAGATGGGCGGGAGGGTTGGAATGAGCAGTTCTTC. Amino acid sequence: CASSQDGREGWNEQFF.

Ten or more counts support this clone. The V gene is TRBV5-1, the J gene TRBJ2-2, with 8 bases matching TRBD2. The ends lost 7 bases at V and 5 bases at J; junction bases unmatched: 7. The germline V gene encodes CDR1 SGHRS and CDR2 YFSETQ. CDR3 size: 14 residues. This CDR3 reads CASGERETTGELFF. The CDR3 nucleotides read TGCGCCAGCGGGGAGCGGGAGACAACCGGGGAGCTGTTTTTT. Based on the CDR3 plus reference TRBV5-1 and TRBJ2-2, the full variable domain is KAGVTQTPRYLIKTRGQQVTLSCSPISGHRSVSWYQQTPGQGLQFLFEYFSETQRNKGNFPGRFSGRQFSNSRSEMNVSTLELGDSALYLCASGERETTGELFFGEGSRLTVL.

The table lists this clone with a few counts. The chain is built from TRBV5-1 and TRBJ2-5; D is undetermined. The CDR3 spans 15 residues. V lost 0 bases and J 1 base, leaving 10 bases between the germline ends. Germline assignment: CDR1 SGHRS and CDR2 YFSETQ. The CDR3 reads CASSLAPLGQETQYF. For the CDR3, the DNA is TGCGCCAGCAGCTTGGCCCCCTTAGGCCAAGAGACCCAGTACTTC.

The rearrangement links TRBV15 to TRBJ2-3; TRBD1 aligns across 7 bases. The junction had 5 bases not matched to a gene; V was cut back by 5 bases and J by 0 bases. Germline CDR1 LNHNV, CDR2 YYDKDF (reference sequence). CDR3 length equals 15 residues. CDR3 region: CATSDPDRSTDTQYF. The CDR3 bases are TGTGCCACCAGCGATCCGGACAGGAGCACAGATACGCAGTATTTT.

Note on this clone: This sample includes further DNA sequences coding for the same CDR3. This rearrangement joins TRBV27 to TRBJ2-2; D is ambiguous. Trimming cost V 5 bases and J 2 bases, with 3 bases left between them. CDR1 is MNHEY, CDR2 SMNVEV, per germline (reference sequence). The CDR3 consists of 12 residues. CDR3 sequence (DNA): TGTGCCAGCAGTCGAAACACCGGGGAGCTGTTTTTT. The encoded protein is CASSRNTGELFF.

This clone was observed many times. The V call is TRBV21-1, the J call TRBJ1-1. TRBV21-1 is shown as a pseudogene. The CDR3 runs 15 residues. CDR3 DNA: TGTGCCAGCAGCAAAGCCCCCACGCTGAACACTGAAGCTTTCTTT. Translated, it gives CASSKAPTLNTEAFF.

A single count supports this clone. The rearrangement joins TRBV6-5 to TRBJ1-1, with 8 positions matching TRBD1. Germline CDR1 and CDR2: MNHEY and SVGAGI. V gave up 2 bases and J gave up 9 bases; unmatched junction bases: 8. This CDR3 is built from 14 residues. CDR3: CASSYEGQVGKAFF. In DNA form, the CDR3 reads TGTGCCAGCAGTTACGAGGGACAGGTTGGGAAAGCTTTCTTT.

The V gene is TRBV10-1, the J gene TRBJ1-1; 8 bases are a match to TRBD1. The CDR3 contains 14 residues. Germline V lookup: CDR1 WNHNN, CDR2 SYGVQD (reference sequence). J lost 4 bases, V lost 8 bases, and 9 bases had no gene match. CDR3 in DNA: TGCGCCAGCGGAACGACAGGGGTAGGCACTGAAGCTTTCTTT. It specifies CASGTTGVGTEAFF.

The V and J genes are TRBV11-1 and TRBJ1-1; maybe TRBD1 (5 bases). Germline CDR1 reads SGHAT; CDR2 reads FQDESV (reference sequence). The CDR3 is 12 amino acids. The V gene lost 6 bases and the J gene lost 2 bases, with 7 bases spanning the gap. For the CDR3, the DNA is TGTGCCAGCAGACAGGATAACACTGAAGCTTTCTTT. Protein sequence: CASRQDNTEAFF. Full variable domain (outside the CDR3, taken from reference TRBV11-1 and TRBJ1-1): EAEVAQSPRYKITEKSQAVAFWCDPISGHATLYWYRQILGQGPELLVQFQDESVVDDSQLPKDRFSAERLKGVDSTLKIQPAELGDSAMYLCASRQDNTEAFFGQGTRLTVV.

This clone was recorded a few times. V and J are TRBV7-9 and TRBJ2-3, with D perhaps matching TRBD1 (5 bases). In germline, CDR1 is SEHNR, CDR2 FQNEAQ (reference sequence). V lost 4 bases and J lost 0, with 11 bases in between. The CDR3 contains 15 residues. The chain's CDR3 is CASSSQGSSTDTQYF. In nucleotides, the CDR3 is TGTGCCAGCAGCTCCCAGGGATCTAGCACAGATACGCAGTATTTT.

J is TRBJ2-4 and V is TRBV20-1; D not certain. Germline V gene sequence: CDR1 DFQATT, CDR2 SNEGSKA (reference sequence). V was shortened by 4 bases and J by 6 bases, with 7 bases between the two germline ends. The CDR3 totals 11 residues. The chain's CDR3 is CSAMGRNIQYF. CDR3 bases: TGCAGTGCTATGGGCCGAAACATTCAGTACTTC.

The chain employs TRBV28 and TRBJ2-1; D not resolved. CDR1 MDHEN and CDR2 SYDVKM come from the germline V gene. Deletions cut 2 bases from V and 15 bases from J, with 11 bases between. This CDR3 is 11 amino acids long. The CDR3 nucleotides are TGTGCCAGCAGTTTAGGGCCCTCCAGGTTCTTC. It specifies CASSLGPSRFF.

V gene TRBV28 combines with J gene TRBJ2-7, with a tentative D call TRBD1 (7 bases). This CDR3 has 13 amino acids. CDR1 and CDR2 from the germline V gene are MDHEN and SYDVKM. Trimming pared 5 bases from V and 5 bases from J, leaving 13 bases between. The CDR3 spells CASSPGGIHEQYF. CDR3 bases: TGTGCCAGCAGTCCAGGGGGGATACACGAGCAGTACTTC.

The rearrangement uses TRBV28 and TRBJ2-5; tentative D call: TRBD1 (5 bases). The CDR3 covers 12 residues. Trimming took off 4 bases at V and 7 bases at J, with 10 bases between the two ends. CDR1 and CDR2 (germline): MDHEN, SYDVKM. DNA of the CDR3: TGTGCCAGCAGTTCCTCAGACAGGACCCAGTACTTC. Translating it yields CASSSSDRTQYF.

The sample holds one count of this clone. J is TRBJ2-7 and V is TRBV5-1, with D tentatively TRBD2 (5 bases). The germline V gene encodes CDR1 SGHRS and CDR2 YFSETQ. The CDR3 runs to 15 residues. V shed 3 bases and J shed 2 bases, with 15 bases lying between them. For the CDR3, the DNA is TGCGCCAGCAGCTCTAGCCTTTCAGCCCCCTACGAGCAGTACTTC. Translating gives CASSSSLSAPYEQYF.

Concerning this clone itself: A read error is likely here: a far larger clone is one base away. This chain joins TRBV28 and TRBJ2-5; 11 nucleotides agree with TRBD2. CDR1 and CDR2 (germline): MDHEN, SYDVKM. The CDR3 loop spans 16 amino acids. DNA of the CDR3: TGTGCCAGCAGTTTATGGGGTAGCGGGAGGGAAGAGTCCCAGTACTTC. Protein: CASSLWGSGREESQYF.